This T cell receptor beta chain was sequenced in a study of CD8+ T cells in alopecia areata. Study results and caveats: Patients displayed less clarity in TCR sharing than mice, a finding possibly related to HLA. Lesional scalp, especially alopecia totalis/universalis, showed higher clonality than normal scalp.

Points on this clone: Its antigen is unidentified.

As the sequencing template, cDNA was produced by extracting RNA and reverse transcribing it. Libraries were prepared by immunoSEQ multiplex PCR; TCRdb keeps only in-frame clonotypes and omits some of them. The data hold 150,000 or so clones, with around 64% observed a single time. Germline CDR1 reads GTSNPN; CDR2 reads SVGIG (reference sequence). Trimming shortened V by 8 bases and J by 2 bases, and 4 bases separated the two germline ends. The length of the CDR3 is 10 residues. The sequence came from a human donor with alopecia areata. V usage is TRBV30 and J usage is TRBJ1-5; D gene ambiguous. Specimen: CD8+ T cells sorted from blood, collected at week 0. The CDR3: CASCNQPQHF. DNA of the CDR3: TGTGCCAGCTGCAATCAGCCCCAGCATTTT.